This T cell receptor beta chain comes out of a study of radiation and T cells in renal cell carcinoma. Study background: Nephrectomy followed 15 Gy stereotactic body radiation by 4 weeks. Study-wide results and limits: No pretreatment tumor biopsies were available for baseline clonotypes.

Stated time point: blood 2 weeks post-SBRT. Treatment specified: 15 Gy SBRT to primary tumor, nephrectomy 4 weeks later. This renal cell carcinoma was of the clear cell type. This clone has more than one count but fewer than ten. The antigen remains unidentified. V was clipped by 3 bases and J by 6 bases; unmatched bases: 1. The germline V gene has CDR1 WNHNN and CDR2 SYGVQD (reference sequence). The CDR3 contains 13 residues. Profiling relied on immunoSEQ multiplex PCR, and the TCRdb table lists in-frame clones only, not all of them. The sample has approximately 79,000 clones, over 80% seen once. The sequencing here drew on blood, taken from a patient whose treatment included radiotherapy and nephrectomy. This rearrangement joins TRBV10-1 to TRBJ1-1; 10 positions agree with TRBD1. The sequence was obtained from a man aged 60 to 75 with renal cell carcinoma. The CDR3 reads CASSDGTGAEAFF. CDR3 DNA: TGCGCCAGCAGTGACGGGACAGGGGCTGAAGCTTTCTTT.